A selection of T cell receptor beta chains follows, all from one sample in a study of long-term antiretroviral therapy in people with HIV. The protocol was immunoSEQ multiplex PCR, while the TCRdb copy is restricted to in-frame clones and leaves out a portion. Of some 40,000 clones in the sample, approximately 94% were seen once. Sequencing used unsorted PBMCs, obtained roughly 9.4 years after starting antiretroviral therapy. Receptors originate from a man aged 25 to 45 with HIV. Each CDR3 is given without its conserved first and last residue. The D gene is left open where the match is weak.

D gene | V gene | CDR3 protein
TRBD1 | TRBV6-5 | ASSYPNRGYGYT
NA | TRBV6-1 | ASSVGHRNTEAF
TRBD1 | TRBV19 | ASRGTGIYEQY
NA | TRBV27 | ASSRLDTQY
TRBD1 | TRBV6-1 | ASSAAGGLGYGYT
NA | TRBV28 | ASSLPGNTIY
TRBD1 | TRBV30 | AGIGDRKTYEQY
NA | TRBV28 | ASSSNYREGYT
NA | TRBV4-2 | ASSQEGPTYTGELF
NA | TRBV28 | ASSRRGGYT
NA | TRBV7-9 | ASSLGGQPQH
TRBD1 | TRBV2 | ASGAGGSLKEKLF
TRBD2 | TRBV18 | ASSPGLTTYEQY
TRBD1 | TRBV5-1 | ASSYRGRLGSGELF
TRBD2 | TRBV6-4 | ASSASGATDTQY
TRBD2 | TRBV4-2 | ASSQGAAGDTGELF
NA | TRBV11-3 | ASSPGENQETQY
TRBD2 | TRBV5-4 | ASSLLAGDGELF
NA | TRBV28 | ASSLLGQWGDQPQH
TRBD2 | TRBV5-1 | ASSTVAGSSYNEQF
NA | TRBV19 | ASSWSRDTGELF
TRBD1 | TRBV4-2 | ASRDSDRGRYGYT
NA | TRBV19 | ASRGYKGRNGEKLF
NA | TRBV9 | ASLWRFKQSRANVLT
NA | TRBV7-9 | ASSAISWTEETQY
NA | TRBV5-1 | ASTLQGEETQY
NA | TRBV6-5 | ASSLWGASQETQY
NA | TRBV9 | ASSVLADGYEKLF
NA | TRBV7-6 | ASSPWEDEQY
NA | TRBV25-1 | ASSESLSDQPQH
NA | TRBV9 | ASSVARDGYT
NA | TRBV6-5 | ASSYSGYIGNTIY
NA | TRBV7-8 | ASSRDVQETQY
NA | TRBV28 | ASAARIYQPQH
NA | TRBV4-1 | ASSHLLAGAETQY
NA | TRBV4-1 | ASSQLRIRNTEAF
NA | TRBV19 | ASSPDGGGGEAF
NA | TRBV2 | ASRNEGQIYGYT
NA | TRBV18 | ASSLTGGSSTDTQY
NA | TRBV4-2 | ASSLPGDQPQH
NA | TRBV4-1 | ASSQEFTRGRPEAF
NA | TRBV9 | ASSVALGRAF
TRBD2 | TRBV4-2 | ASSHTLTSEVNEQF
NA | TRBV2 | ASSESTYSGNTIY
NA | TRBV18 | ASSTQGTTPYEQY